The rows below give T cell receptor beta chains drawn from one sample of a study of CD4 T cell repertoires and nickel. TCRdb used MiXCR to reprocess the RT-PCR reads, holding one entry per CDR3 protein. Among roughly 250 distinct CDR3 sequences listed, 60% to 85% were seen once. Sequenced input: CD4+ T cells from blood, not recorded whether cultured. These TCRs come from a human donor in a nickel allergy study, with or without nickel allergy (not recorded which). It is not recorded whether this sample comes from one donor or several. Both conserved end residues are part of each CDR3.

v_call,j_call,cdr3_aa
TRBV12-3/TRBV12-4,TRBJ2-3,CASSLLASEDTQYF
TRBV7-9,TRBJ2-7,CASSPRGPYEQYF
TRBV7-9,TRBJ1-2,CASSLADYGYTF
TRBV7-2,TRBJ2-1,CASSLGPSGYNEQFF
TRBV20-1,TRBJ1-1,CSARESRTVNTEAFF
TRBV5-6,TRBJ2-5,CASSTLTLAVETQYF
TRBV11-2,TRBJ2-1,CASSNTASYNEQFF
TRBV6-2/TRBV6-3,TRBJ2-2,CASSPLDRGRAGELFF
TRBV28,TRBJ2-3,CASSSGTDTQYF
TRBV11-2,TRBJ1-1,CASSLGPGSTEAFF
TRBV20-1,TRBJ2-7,CSARSGRTPMNEQYF